This T cell receptor beta chain was identified in a study of Ad26.COV2.S vaccination and SARS-CoV-2 variants (dated by TCRdb to the early 2020s). Describing the broader study: Donors in the vaccine arm were drawn from COV1001, a phase I-IIa trial of Ad26.COV2.S in healthy adults that was multicentre, randomized, double-blind and placebo-controlled. Dosing of Ad26.COV2.S was intramuscular, at either 5x10^10 or 1x10^11 viral particles, delivered as one shot or as two shots spaced 56 days apart. TCRbeta repertoire sequencing served as the tool for gauging how specific and how broad the SARS-CoV-2-reactive T cell receptors were following Ad26.COV2.S vaccination. A total of approximately 30 samples were included in the TCR-sequenced set, comprising roughly 20 Ad26.COV2.S vaccine recipients, 5 placebo recipients and 8 SARS-CoV-2 convalescent individuals. Participants in the trial were split at random into five groups of five each, receiving low-dose or high-dose Ad26.COV2.S once or twice, or else placebo on both occasions. Investigators remained blinded to trial group allocation during experiments and outcome assessment.

Broad study findings and their caveats: Substantial breadth of spike-specific CD8+ and CD4+ T cell responses was reported after vaccination. Comparing responses between vaccine doses or regimens was not something the study was powered to do. Spike-specific TCR breadth was higher in Ad26.COV2.S recipients than in placebo recipients (P = 0.0014). The authors noted that the TCR breadth and depth analyses may have underestimated total T cell responses. Non-spike TCR breadth was comparable between vaccine and placebo recipients, consistent with the vaccine containing only spike.

TCRbeta CDR3 regions were sequenced with the immunoSEQ Assay. After extraction, genomic DNA underwent amplification by bias-controlled multiplex PCR, followed by high-throughput sequencing. As for the original processing: To quantify the absolute abundance of each unique TCRbeta CDR3 region, sequences were collapsed and filtered. Usable DNA was measured by amplifying reference genes present in all nucleated cells, and TCRbeta template counts were normalized to that usable DNA to estimate T cell fraction. Repertoire TCRs were annotated as SARS-CoV-2-specific when V gene, CDR3 amino acid sequence and J gene were exactly matched to a known reactive TCR set. The reference SARS-CoV-2 TCR set was obtained from MIRA and was filtered for enrichment in COVID-19-positive ImmuneCODE repertoires, whereby public or cross-reactive TCRs were removed. Based on the MIRA antigens, annotated TCRs were further analysed at the level of specific ORF or position within ORF. Breadth was defined as annotated unique rearrangements over total unique productive rearrangements; depth was the summed frequency of those rearrangements. TCR breadth was compared between groups using two-sided Wilcoxon rank-sum tests. The immuneACCESS repertoire file appears here via TCRdb, limited to in-frame rearrangements. These files lack a portion of the clones; in checked studies, under half of the deficit traces to unresolved V genes, and the cause of the others is not known. V, J and clone size reflect that table, while D and trimming were determined from the DNA. The sample table holds fewer than 400,000 clones, of which roughly nine tenths were seen once. The ten largest account for around 3.4% of the sample.

Comments on this clone: Its antigen is currently not known. Qualities for individual bases were not recorded, and no much larger clone is one base off.

The treatment or condition tag for this specimen amounts to: roughly 19 received Ad26.COV2.S at low or high dose, single or two shots; 5 received placebo; per-sample allocation not given. Repertoires of vaccine and placebo recipients were sequenced from samples collected on day 63 after the first injection. Between 29 July and 7 August 2020, Cohort 1b enrolled fewer than 30 adults aged 18-55 years at one site in Boston, USA. Ad26.COV2.S was a replication-incompetent adenovirus type 26 vector expressing a prefusion-stabilized SARS-CoV-2 spike protein from the original Wuhan strain. There are 11 amino acids in the CDR3, from cysteine to phenylalanine inclusive. Only CDR3 DNA remains: 33 bases, in frame from the first base. CDR1 and CDR2 are read off the germline V gene (reference sequence) as LNHDA and SQIVND. V is cut by 9 bases and J by 11 bases, and the space between the germline ends is 15 bases.

Sequencing was performed on peripheral blood, taken in a trial of Ad26.COV2.S vaccine versus placebo. The origin of this receptor is a person aged 18-60 years who received the Ad26.COV2.S COVID-19 vaccine or a placebo. The V and J segments used are TRBV19 and TRBJ2-3, with the D gene tentatively TRBD1 or TRBD2, based on 5 matching bases in each. The CDR3 protein: CASTKVGVQYF. Read as DNA, the sequence is TGTGCCAGCACCAAAGTGGGGGTGCAGTATTTT.